This entry describes one T cell receptor beta chain. The antigen remains undetermined. The sample belongs to a study of a mutant IDH1 vaccine in newly diagnosed glioma. Data came from immunoSEQ multiplex PCR; TCRdb stores just in-frame clones and leaves some out. Among 50,000 to 60,000 clones listed, 80% were seen once. Time point meaning: week 23, last vaccination. Vaccinated patients received 300 ug of mutant IDH1 20-mer peptide per dose, with topical imiquimod. The source material was PBMCs, sampled from a glioma patient whose treatment included an IDH1 peptide vaccine. This TCR derives from a man aged 40-49 years with glioma.

CDR3 nucleotide sequence: TGTGCCAGCAGCGTAGGAGGGACCGGAGATACGCAGTATTTT. Protein sequence: CASSVGGTGDTQYF. The chain recombines TRBV9 with TRBJ2-3; tentatively, D is TRBD1 or TRBD2 (5 bases each). Looked up from germline, CDR1 is SGDLS and CDR2 is YYNGEE. The CDR3 spans 14 residues. V lost 0 bases to trimming and J lost 5 bases, with 10 bases between them.